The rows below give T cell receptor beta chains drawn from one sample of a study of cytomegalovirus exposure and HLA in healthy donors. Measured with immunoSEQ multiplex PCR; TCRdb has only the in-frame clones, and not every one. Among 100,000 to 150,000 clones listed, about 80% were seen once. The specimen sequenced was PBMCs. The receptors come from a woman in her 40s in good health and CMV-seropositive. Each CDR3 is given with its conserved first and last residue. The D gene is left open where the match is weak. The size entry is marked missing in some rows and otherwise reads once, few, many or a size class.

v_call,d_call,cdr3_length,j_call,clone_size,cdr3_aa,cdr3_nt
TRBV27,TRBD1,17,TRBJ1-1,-,CASSFRTGGVTNTEAFF,TGTGCCAGCAGTTTCAGGACAGGGGGCGTTACGAACACTGAAGCTTTCTTT
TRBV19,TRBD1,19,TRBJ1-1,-,CASSIKWGQRPLPNTEAFF,TGTGCCAGTAGTATTAAATGGGGACAGCGACCGCTACCCAACACTGAAGCTTTCTTT
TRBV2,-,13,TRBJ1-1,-,CATQGVSILGAFF,TGTGCCACACAAGGGGTTTCCATTCTAGGAGCTTTCTTT
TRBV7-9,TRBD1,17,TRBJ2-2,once,CASSGKGRQGRTGELFF,TGTGCCAGCAGCGGGAAGGGTCGACAGGGAAGGACCGGGGAGCTGTTTTTT
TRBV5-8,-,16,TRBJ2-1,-,CASSLLRGRVGNEQFF,TGTGCCAGCAGCTTGTTGCGGGGGCGGGTCGGTAATGAGCAGTTCTTC
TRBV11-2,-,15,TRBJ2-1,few,CASSLAGGPYNEQFF,TGTGCCAGCAGCTTGGCCGGAGGACCTTACAATGAGCAGTTCTTC
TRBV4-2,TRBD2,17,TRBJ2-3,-,CASSQVQAGGETDTQYF,TGTGCCAGCAGCCAAGTCCAGGCGGGAGGGGAGACAGATACGCAGTATTTT
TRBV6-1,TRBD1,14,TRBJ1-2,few,CASSLRTGGYGYTF,TGTGCCAGCAGCCTCCGGACAGGGGGCTATGGCTACACCTTC
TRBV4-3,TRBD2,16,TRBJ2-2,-,CASSQGLAGDTGELFF,TGCGCCAGCAGCCAGGGACTAGCGGGAGATACCGGGGAGCTGTTTTTT
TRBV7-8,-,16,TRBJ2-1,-,CASSSLAAVMRNEQFF,TGTGCCAGCAGTTCTTTAGCCGCCGTTATGAGAAATGAGCAGTTCTTC
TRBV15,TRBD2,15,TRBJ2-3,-,CATSRGLAGTDTQYF,TGTGCCACCAGCAGAGGGCTAGCGGGAACAGATACGCAGTATTTT
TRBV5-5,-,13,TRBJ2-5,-,CASSFSELETQYF,TGTGCCAGCAGCTTCTCAGAATTGGAGACCCAGTACTTC
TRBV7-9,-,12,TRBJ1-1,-,CASSFTGTEAFF,TGTGCCAGCAGCTTTACAGGCACTGAAGCTTTCTTT
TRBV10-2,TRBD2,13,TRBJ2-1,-,CASSREGPNEQFF,TGCGCCAGCAGCAGGGAGGGCCCCAATGAGCAGTTCTTC
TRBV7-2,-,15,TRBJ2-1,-,CASTPRRILSSVPFF,TGTGCCAGCACCCCCCGGAGGATCCTAAGTTCCGTTCCGTTCTTC
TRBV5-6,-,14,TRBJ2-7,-,CASSRAGLGDEQYF,TGTGCCAGCAGCCGGGCGGGCCTGGGCGACGAGCAGTACTTC